One and the same sample provided the 30 T cell receptor beta chains below, sequenced in a study of blood T cells in healthy people across ages. The second PCR ran roughly 7 to 12 cycles with a sample-barcoded 5' primer and J-beta primers. TCRdb re-called the 5' RACE reads with MiXCR, one entry per CDR3 protein. The data contain 730,000 or so distinct CDR3 sequences, roughly 41% of them singletons. Sample: blood. The receptors derive from a woman in her sixties or seventies in good health.

Concerning this clonotype: A much larger clone lies a single base off, so this may be a read error. The chain couples TRBV12-3 or TRBV12-4 to TRBJ2-7; unclear D gene. V was trimmed by 4 bases and J by 5 bases, leaving 15 bases between them. This CDR3 contains 14 residues. CDR3 sequence: CASSSQPRKDEQYF. The CDR3 DNA reads as TGTGCCAGCAGTTCCCAACCTCGGAAGGACGAGCAGTACTTC.

This clonotype was seen only a few times. J is TRBJ2-3 and V is TRBV2, with D maybe TRBD1 (5 bases). The V end lost 6 bases, the J end lost 5 bases, and 9 bases lay between the germline ends. Germline assignment: CDR1 SNHLY and CDR2 FYNNEI. The length of the CDR3 is 12 residues. The CDR3 DNA sequence: TGTGCCAGCAGGGAAACAGGAGATACGCAGTATTTT. It specifies CASRETGDTQYF.

The chain employs TRBV15 and TRBJ2-7; D not resolved. CDR1 is LNHNV and CDR2 is YYDKDF in the germline V gene (reference sequence). CDR3 length equals 14 residues. Trimming stripped 4 bases from V and 2 bases from J, with 12 bases between. CDR3 nucleotide sequence: TGTGCCACCAGCACCGGTCCGAACGCCTACGAGCAGTACTTC. Amino acids: CATSTGPNAYEQYF.

Remarks on this clonotype: Germline and junction disagree at one end, which may indicate a read error. The rearrangement links TRBV11-2 to TRBJ2-1; TRBD2 agrees at 8 bases. The CDR3 runs to 17 residues. Per the germline V gene, CDR1 is SGHAT and CDR2 is FQNNGV. The CDR3 loop reads CASSHMGAGDSYNERFF. Here the CDR3 DNA reads TGTGCCAGCAGTCACATGGGAGCGGGAGATTCCTACAATGAGCGGTTCTTC.

CDR3 sequence: CASSVASGGVGSYEQYF. DNA for the CDR3: TGTGCCAGCAGCGTAGCTAGCGGCGGGGTCGGGTCCTACGAGCAGTACTTC. The chain uses TRBV9 and TRBJ2-4; 7 positions match TRBD2. The DNA end is more similar to TRBJ2-7, so the J call may be wrong. In germline, CDR1 is SGDLS, CDR2 YYNGEE. This CDR3 is built from 17 residues.

This chain joins TRBV11-3 and TRBJ1-5; no clear D. The germline V and J ends were trimmed by 0 bases and 0 bases, with 9 bases remaining between them. CDR1 SGHNT and CDR2 YENEEA come from the germline V gene. The CDR3 sequence is 16 residues long. The CDR3 DNA sequence: TGTGCCAGCAGCTTAGAAAGGCGGATTAGCAATCAGCCCCAGCATTTT. Protein: CASSLERRISNQPQHF.

About this clonotype: A clone one base away is much larger, so this may be a read error. This chain connects TRBV4-2 to TRBJ2-5; 7 nucleotides line up with TRBD2. The V gene end was trimmed by 0 bases and the J gene end by 11 bases; junction bases not matched to a gene: 12. CDR3 length: 15 residues. Looked up from germline, CDR1 is LGHNA and CDR2 is YNFKEQ. The chain's CDR3 is CASSQEFAGDYKQYF. DNA for the CDR3: TGTGCCAGCAGCCAAGAGTTCGCGGGGGACTACAAGCAGTACTTC.

The chain employs TRBV20-1 and TRBJ2-3; D might be TRBD1 or TRBD2, each matching 5 bases. V dropped 1 base and J dropped 4 bases, with 9 bases sitting between them. Germline V lookup: CDR1 DFQATT, CDR2 SNEGSKA (reference sequence). The CDR3 loop spans 13 amino acids. The CDR3, as DNA: TGCAGTGCTAGAGGGGACCTCGCAGATACGCAGTATTTT. This translates into CSARGDLADTQYF.

In this sample, this clonotype turned up a few times. This chain links TRBV27 with TRBJ1-4, with 7 nucleotides matching TRBD1. This CDR3 spans 15 amino acids. From germline, CDR1 is MNHEY and CDR2 SMNVEV (reference sequence). With V trimmed by 0 bases and J by 11 bases, 9 bases remained unmatched. The CDR3 DNA follows: TGTGCCAGCAGTTTATCGACAGGGCCGGGGGGGAAACTGTTTTTT. Its translation: CASSLSTGPGGKLFF.

This chain connects TRBV20-1 to TRBJ2-5; tentative D call: TRBD2 (7 bases). Germline CDR1 reads DFQATT; CDR2 reads SNEGSKA (reference sequence). Trimming stripped 1 base from V and 2 bases from J, with 17 bases between. The CDR3 is made up of 16 amino acids. CDR3 in DNA: TGCAGTGCTAGAGCATTAGGGGGAGGGGAACAAGAGACCCAGTACTTC. Translated: CSARALGGGEQETQYF.

A single count supports this clonotype. One end of the junction varies from germline; a read error may be responsible. The chain combines TRBV27 with TRBJ2-1; D remains ambiguous. The CDR3 consists of 15 residues. CDR1 is MNHEY, CDR2 SMNVEV, per germline (reference sequence). The CDR3 loop is CASSPIPGGYNEHFF. As DNA, the CDR3 is TGTGCCAGCAGTCCCATACCGGGTGGCTACAATGAGCATTTCTTC.

This chain links TRBV4-1 with TRBJ1-5; 12 bases map to TRBD1. Germline V CDR1 and CDR2: MGHRA, YSYEKL. J was trimmed by 5 bases and V by 4 bases; bases with no gene match: 9. CDR3 length: 17 residues. The chain's CDR3 is CASSLDPGQGADQPQHF. CDR3 bases: TGCGCCAGCAGCCTAGACCCGGGACAGGGGGCCGATCAGCCCCAGCATTTT.

The V gene is TRBV9, the J gene TRBJ2-3; D perhaps matches TRBD2 (5 bases). Germline V gene sequence: CDR1 SGDLS, CDR2 YYNGEE. The V end lost 7 bases, the J end lost 3 bases, and 18 bases lay between the germline ends. This CDR3 spans 15 amino acids. The CDR3: CASGPPLGATDTQYF. The CDR3 coding sequence is TGTGCCAGCGGCCCCCCGTTGGGAGCAACAGATACGCAGTATTTT.

In regard to this clonotype: A much larger clone differs by one base, so this may be a read error. The J gene is TRBJ2-1, the V gene TRBV5-5, with D tentatively TRBD1 or TRBD2 (5 bases each). The assigned J gene may be wrong: the sequence end matches TRBJ2-7 better. Germline CDR1 is SGHKS and CDR2 is YYEKEE (reference sequence). This CDR3 has 16 amino acids. The CDR3 spells CASSLGEGRAYNEQYF. The CDR3 DNA reads TGTGCCAGCAGCCTGGGAGAGGGACGGGCCTACAATGAGCAGTACTTC.

This chain links TRBV20-1 with TRBJ2-7; possibly TRBD1 for D (5 bases). Germline V gives CDR1 DFQATT, CDR2 SNEGSKA (reference sequence). The ends were cut back, 0 bases at V and 6 bases at J, with 9 bases in the middle. The CDR3 covers 12 residues. The CDR3 is CSARDRTLEQYF. The CDR3, as DNA: TGCAGTGCTAGAGATCGGACACTCGAGCAGTACTTC.

The chain has TRBV7-2 and TRBJ2-5; 8 positions match TRBD2. Trimming took 1 base from V and 1 from J; bases not matched to a gene: 2. Per germline, CDR1 SGHTA and CDR2 FQGNSA. This CDR3 has 15 amino acids. This CDR3 reads CASSLVAGGQETQYF. The CDR3 nucleotides read TGTGCCAGCAGCTTAGTTGCGGGAGGCCAAGAGACCCAGTACTTC.

This clonotype was seen once. The V call is TRBV7-3, the J call TRBJ2-1; 7 positions agree with TRBD2. This CDR3 has 13 residues. The germline CDR1 and CDR2 sequences are SGHTA and FQGTGA. The junction had 9 bases not matched to a gene; V was cut back by 1 base and J by 15 bases. The CDR3 nucleotides are TGTGCCAGCAGCTTAAATACGGGGGGTGCGCCGTTCTTC. It is translated as CASSLNTGGAPFF. The variable domain in full, with the rest retrieved from reference TRBV7-3 and TRBJ2-1, is GAGVSQTPSNKVTEKGKYVELRCDPISGHTALYWYRQSLGQGPEFLIYFQGTGAADDSGLPNDRFFAVRPEGSVSTLKIQRTERGDSAVYLCASSLNTGGAPFFGPGTRLTVL.

This sequence joins TRBV3-1 and TRBJ2-5, with 15 positions matching TRBD2. CDR1 and CDR2 from the germline V gene are LGHDT and YNNKEL (reference sequence). The CDR3 runs 17 residues. V lost 6 bases to trimming and J lost 5 bases; unmatched junction nucleotides: 10. The CDR3 coding sequence is TGTGCCAGCAGGTCCCCGGGACTAGCGGGGGGAGGTGAGACCCAGTACTTC. This encodes CASRSPGLAGGGETQYF.

The table lists this clonotype with a few counts. The V call is TRBV29-1, the J call TRBJ1-2; TRBD1 agrees at 10 bases. CDR1 is SQVTM and CDR2 is ANQGSEA in the germline V gene. The CDR3 loop spans 17 amino acids. V trimming: 7 bases; J trimming: 2 bases; junction bases outside the gene matches: 16. The CDR3 reads CSAPGLGTGDMNYGYTF. As DNA, the CDR3 is TGCAGCGCACCGGGCCTCGGGACAGGGGATATGAACTATGGCTACACCTTC.

The chain is built from TRBV3-1 and TRBJ2-3, with D possibly TRBD2 on 6 matching bases. In germline, CDR1 is LGHDT, CDR2 YNNKEL (reference sequence). V was pared by 1 base and J by 6 bases, with 11 bases between. This CDR3 is built from 14 residues. The CDR3, as DNA: TGTGCCAGCAGCCAAGTTGATGGAGGGGATACGCAGTATTTT. Protein sequence: CASSQVDGGDTQYF.

The chain is built from TRBV3-1 and TRBJ2-5; 7 positions match TRBD1. Losses at the gene ends were 3 bases for V and 2 bases for J; bases not matched to a gene: 12. This CDR3 is 17 amino acids long. CDR1 is LGHDT and CDR2 is YNNKEL in the germline V gene (reference sequence). DNA for the CDR3: TGTGCCAGCAGCCAGCCGGGTGAGGGGGCGCTTCAAGAGACCCAGTACTTC. Encoded protein: CASSQPGEGALQETQYF.

For this clonotype: A read error is possible here, since a much larger clone lies one base away. The V and J genes are TRBV6-2 or TRBV6-3 and TRBJ2-1; 10 bases match TRBD1. This CDR3 has 16 residues. Germline V gene data show CDR1 as MNHEY and CDR2 as SVGEGT. The CDR3 loop reads CAGSNRPRQGASEQFF. The DNA of the CDR3 is TGTGCCGGCAGTAACCGTCCGCGACAGGGGGCTTCTGAGCAGTTCTTC.

The rearrangement joins TRBV7-3 to TRBJ2-3; D tentatively fits TRBD1 or TRBD2 (5 bases each). Germline V gene data show CDR1 as SGHTA and CDR2 as FQGTGA. The CDR3 has 14 residues. V dropped 0 bases and J dropped 6 bases, with 10 bases sitting between them. CDR3 region: CASSLTSRDDTQYF. As DNA, the CDR3 is TGTGCCAGCAGCTTAACGTCCAGGGACGATACGCAGTATTTT.

V is TRBV15 and J is TRBJ2-4; 10 positions agree with TRBD1. The J call is in doubt because the DNA end fits TRBJ2-7 better. CDR1 and CDR2 (germline): LNHNV, YYDKDF (reference sequence). There are 15 residues in the CDR3. CDR3 bases: TGTGCCACCAGCAGTTCCTGGGACAGGGGCTACGAGCAGTACTTC. Protein sequence: CATSSSWDRGYEQYF.

This rearrangement joins TRBV19 to TRBJ1-2; 10 bases line up with TRBD1. Germline V CDR1 and CDR2: LNHDA, SQIVND (reference sequence). Germline trimming cut 5 bases from V and 5 bases from J; bases unmatched to any gene: 8. The CDR3 consists of 15 residues. Written as DNA, the CDR3 is TGTGCCAGTAGTCCCGCCGGGACAGGGGATTATGGCTACACCTTC. Protein sequence: CASSPAGTGDYGYTF.

This chain uses TRBV5-1 with TRBJ2-4; no clear D. From germline, CDR1 is SGHRS and CDR2 YFSETQ. Trimming took off 3 bases at V and 8 bases at J, with 12 bases between the two ends. The CDR3 is 13 residues long. The CDR3 DNA sequence: TGCGCCAGCAGCTCGACCGGTCAGGACATTCAGTACTTC. This gives the protein CASSSTGQDIQYF.

The gene calls are TRBV4-3 and TRBJ2-3; 7 bases fit TRBD2. Per the germline V gene, CDR1 is LGHNA and CDR2 is YSLEER. This CDR3 is built from 19 residues. V lost 0 bases, J lost 2 bases, and 14 bases stayed unmatched. The CDR3 DNA follows: TGCGCCAGCAGCCAAGAGGTCCAGCGGGGCCTCTCTAACACAGATACGCAGTATTTT. It encodes CASSQEVQRGLSNTDTQYF.

This clonotype showed up just a few times. The chain is built from TRBV6-5 and TRBJ2-1; D unresolved. The CDR3 has 15 amino acids. Trimming took off 6 bases at V and 0 bases at J, with 12 bases between the two ends. Germline CDR1 MNHEY, CDR2 SVGAGI. The CDR3 spells CASRVGPSSYNEQFF. For the CDR3, the DNA is TGTGCCAGCAGAGTTGGACCGAGCTCCTACAATGAGCAGTTCTTC.

The rearrangement links TRBV7-9 to TRBJ2-1; D gene uncertain. V was trimmed by 0 bases and J by 9 bases, leaving 15 bases between them. This CDR3 is built from 15 residues. From germline, CDR1 is SEHNR and CDR2 FQNEAQ (reference sequence). CDR3 coding DNA: TGTGCCAGCAGCTTAGCAGGTACTGCTACAAGTGAGCAGTTCTTC. Its protein product is CASSLAGTATSEQFF.

This clonotype was detected many times. J is TRBJ2-1 and V is TRBV4-3; 14 bases are a match to TRBD2. This CDR3 is 17 amino acids long. CDR1 and CDR2 (germline): LGHNA, YSLEER. V gave up 3 bases and J gave up 3 bases; unmatched junction bases: 4. This chain's CDR3 is CASSQMGLAGDYNEQFF. The CDR3 DNA follows: TGCGCCAGCAGCCAGATGGGACTAGCGGGAGACTACAATGAGCAGTTCTTC.